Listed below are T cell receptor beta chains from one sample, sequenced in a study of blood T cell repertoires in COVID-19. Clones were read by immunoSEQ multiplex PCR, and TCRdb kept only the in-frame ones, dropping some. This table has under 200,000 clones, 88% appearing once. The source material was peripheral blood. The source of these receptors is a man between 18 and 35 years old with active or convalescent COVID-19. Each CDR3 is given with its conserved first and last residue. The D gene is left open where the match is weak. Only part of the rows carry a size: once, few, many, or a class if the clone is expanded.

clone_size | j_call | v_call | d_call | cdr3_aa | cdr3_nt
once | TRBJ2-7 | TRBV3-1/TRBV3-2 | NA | CASSQGAGHLFYEQYF | TGTGCCAGCAGCCAAGGGGCGGGCCATCTTTTCTACGAGCAGTACTTC
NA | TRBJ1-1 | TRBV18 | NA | CASSRGGLTEAFF | TGTGCCAGCTCACGGGGGGGTCTTACTGAAGCTTTCTTT
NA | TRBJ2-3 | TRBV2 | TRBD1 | CASSVNLLGTGPLDTQYF | TGTGCCAGCAGTGTGAACTTACTGGGGACAGGGCCCCTAGATACGCAGTATTTT
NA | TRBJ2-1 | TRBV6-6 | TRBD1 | CASSPRGGLVFF | TGTGCCAGCAGTCCCAGAGGGGGCTTGGTTTTCTTC
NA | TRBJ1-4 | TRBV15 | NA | CATSTLARPNEKLFF | TGTGCCACCAGCACTTTGGCTAGGCCTAATGAAAAACTGTTTTTT
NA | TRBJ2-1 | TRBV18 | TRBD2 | CASSPRGGLSNEQFF | TGTGCCAGCTCACCGCGGGGGGGCCTTTCCAATGAGCAGTTCTTC
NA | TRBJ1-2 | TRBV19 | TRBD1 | CASSALTGGNYGYTF | TGTGCCAGTAGTGCCCTAACAGGGGGGAACTATGGCTACACCTTC
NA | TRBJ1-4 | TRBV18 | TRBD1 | CASSLESRGNEKLFF | TGTGCCAGCTCACTCGAGAGCAGGGGGAATGAAAAACTGTTTTTT
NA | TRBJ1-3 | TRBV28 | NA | CASSSGVSGNTIYF | TGTGCCAGCAGCTCCGGTGTGTCTGGAAACACCATATATTTT
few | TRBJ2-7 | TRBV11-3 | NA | CASSLDFTEDQQYF | TGTGCCAGCAGCTTAGATTTCACGGAGGATCAGCAGTACTTC
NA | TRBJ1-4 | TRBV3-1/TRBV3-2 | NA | CASSQAGTGLNEKLFF | TGTGCCAGCAGCCAAGCCGGCACAGGCCTAAATGAAAAACTGTTTTTT
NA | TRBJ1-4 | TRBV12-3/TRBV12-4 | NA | CASSLGRDEKLFF | TGTGCCAGCAGTTTAGGCCGGGATGAAAAACTGTTTTTT
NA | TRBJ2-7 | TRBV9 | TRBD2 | CASSDRLAGEQYF | TGTGCCAGCAGCGATAGACTAGCAGGTGAGCAGTACTTC
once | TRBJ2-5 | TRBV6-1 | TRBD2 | CASSGTGTSGNLYYGETQYF | TGTGCCAGCAGTGGCACGGGGACTAGCGGGAATCTGTACTATGGGGAGACCCAGTACTTC
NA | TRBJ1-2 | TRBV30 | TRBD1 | CAWSAQRTGGDYNYGYTF | TGTGCCTGGAGTGCCCAACGGACAGGGGGGGACTACAACTATGGCTACACCTTC
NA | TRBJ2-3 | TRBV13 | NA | CASSSSGQYTDTQYF | TGTGCCAGCAGCTCCAGCGGACAGTACACAGATACGCAGTATTTT
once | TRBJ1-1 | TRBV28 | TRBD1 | CASSLHPGGTEAFF | TGTGCCAGCAGTTTACACCCAGGGGGGACTGAAGCTTTCTTT
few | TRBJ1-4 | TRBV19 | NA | CASSNSNEKLFF | TGTGCCAGTAGCAACAGTAATGAAAAACTGTTTTTT
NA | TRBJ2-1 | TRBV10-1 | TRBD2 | CASFRREGNEQFF | TGCGCCAGCTTTCGTCGGGAGGGTAATGAGCAGTTCTTC
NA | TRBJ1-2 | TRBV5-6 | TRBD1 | CASSSSQDRPDVHYGYTF | TGTGCCAGCAGCTCGTCCCAGGACAGGCCTGACGTCCACTATGGCTACACCTTC
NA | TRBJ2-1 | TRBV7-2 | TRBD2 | CASSTKGLAGGNEQFF | TGTGCCAGCAGCACCAAGGGACTAGCGGGAGGAAATGAGCAGTTCTTC
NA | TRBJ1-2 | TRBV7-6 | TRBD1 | CASSLVPGGSGYGYTF | TGTGCCAGCAGCTTAGTGCCAGGGGGCTCCGGATATGGCTACACCTTC
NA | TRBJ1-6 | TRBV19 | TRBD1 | CASSKNRFGQGVPVANSPLHF | TGTGCCAGTAGTAAAAACCGGTTTGGACAGGGGGTTCCGGTTGCCAATTCACCCCTCCACTTT
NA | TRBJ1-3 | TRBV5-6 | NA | CASTQGFGNTIYF | TGTGCCAGCACACAGGGTTTTGGAAACACCATATATTTT
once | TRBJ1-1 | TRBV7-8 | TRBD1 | CAGGQLNTEAFF | TGTGCCGGGGGACAGTTGAACACTGAAGCTTTCTTT
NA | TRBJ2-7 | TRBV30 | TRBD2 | CAWSPGTNYEQYF | TGTGCCTGGAGCCCTGGGACTAACTACGAGCAGTACTTC
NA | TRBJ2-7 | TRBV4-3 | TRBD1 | CASSPGTGVPEQYF | TGCGCCAGCAGCCCCGGGACAGGGGTACCCGAGCAGTACTTC
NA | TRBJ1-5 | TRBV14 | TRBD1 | CASSQGDREDDSNQPQHF | TGTGCCAGCAGCCAAGGGGACAGGGAGGATGATAGCAATCAGCCCCAGCATTTT
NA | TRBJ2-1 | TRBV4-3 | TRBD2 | CASSQDVAGGENEQFF | TGCGCCAGCAGCCAAGATGTAGCGGGAGGAGAGAATGAGCAGTTCTTC
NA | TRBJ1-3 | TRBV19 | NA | CASSPQGPSGNTIYF | TGTGCCAGTAGTCCGCAGGGGCCCTCTGGAAACACCATATATTTT
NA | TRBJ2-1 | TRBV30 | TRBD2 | CAWTLTTSGNEQFF | TGTGCCTGGACCCTAACTACTAGCGGCAATGAGCAGTTCTTC
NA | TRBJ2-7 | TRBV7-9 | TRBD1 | CASSLNRGYEQYF | TGTGCCAGCAGTTTGAACAGGGGTTACGAGCAGTACTTC
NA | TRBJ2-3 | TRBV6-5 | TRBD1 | CASSNRQGARDTQYF | TGTGCCAGCAGTAATAGACAGGGGGCGCGAGATACGCAGTATTTT
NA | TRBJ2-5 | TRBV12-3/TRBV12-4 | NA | CASSRTAQETQYF | TGTGCCAGCAGTCGGACAGCCCAAGAGACCCAGTACTTC
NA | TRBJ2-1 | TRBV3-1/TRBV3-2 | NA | CASSQWGYSHYNEQFF | TGTGCCAGCAGCCAATGGGGCTACTCACACTACAATGAGCAGTTCTTC
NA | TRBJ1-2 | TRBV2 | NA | CASREQGLEGYTF | TGTGCCAGCAGGGAACAGGGCCTAGAGGGCTACACCTTC
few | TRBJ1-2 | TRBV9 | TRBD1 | CASWGTDGYTF | TGTGCCAGCTGGGGGACAGATGGCTACACCTTC
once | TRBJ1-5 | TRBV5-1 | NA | CASSHPTDRFEDQPQHF | TGCGCCAGCAGCCATCCTACTGATAGGTTCGAGGATCAGCCCCAGCATTTT
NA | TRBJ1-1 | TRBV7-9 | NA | CASSLLGVNTEAFF | TGTGCCAGCAGCTTACTAGGGGTTAACACTGAAGCTTTCTTT
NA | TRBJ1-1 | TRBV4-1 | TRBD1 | CASSHDISGQAWNTEAFF | TGCGCCAGCAGCCATGACATATCGGGACAGGCATGGAACACTGAAGCTTTCTTT
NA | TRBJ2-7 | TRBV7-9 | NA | CASSLGSSADEQYF | TGTGCCAGCAGCCTAGGGTCCTCCGCGGACGAGCAGTACTTC
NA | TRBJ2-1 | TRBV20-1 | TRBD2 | CSASRGGAFNEQFF | TGCAGTGCTAGTCGGGGGGGGGCCTTCAATGAGCAGTTCTTC
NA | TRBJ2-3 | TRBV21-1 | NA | CASSPHWVLRGQADTQYF | TGTGCCAGCAGCCCCCACTGGGTGCTCAGGGGGCAGGCTGATACGCAGTATTTT
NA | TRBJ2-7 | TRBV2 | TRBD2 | CASSGGSGRAREQYF | TGTGCCAGCAGTGGGGGTAGCGGGAGGGCTCGCGAGCAGTACTTC
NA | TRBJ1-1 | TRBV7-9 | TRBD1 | CASSVPSGTGTRNTEAFF | TGTGCCAGCAGCGTTCCTTCCGGGACAGGGACCAGGAACACTGAAGCTTTCTTT